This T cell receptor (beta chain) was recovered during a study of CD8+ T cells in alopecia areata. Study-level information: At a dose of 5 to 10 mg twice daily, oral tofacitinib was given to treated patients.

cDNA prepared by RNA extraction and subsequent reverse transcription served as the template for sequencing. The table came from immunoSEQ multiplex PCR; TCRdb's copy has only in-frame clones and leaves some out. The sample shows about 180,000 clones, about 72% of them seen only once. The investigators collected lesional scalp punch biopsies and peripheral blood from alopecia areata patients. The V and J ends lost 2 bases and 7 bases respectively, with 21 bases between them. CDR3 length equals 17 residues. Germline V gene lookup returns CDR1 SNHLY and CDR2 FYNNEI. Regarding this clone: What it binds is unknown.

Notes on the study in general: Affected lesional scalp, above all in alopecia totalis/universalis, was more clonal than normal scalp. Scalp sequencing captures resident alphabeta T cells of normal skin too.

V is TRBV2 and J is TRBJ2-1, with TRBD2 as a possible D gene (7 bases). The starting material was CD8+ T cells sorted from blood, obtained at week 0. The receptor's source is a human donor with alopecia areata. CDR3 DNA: TGTGCCAGCAGTGAATCATGGACTAGAGGGGGGAGGAATGAGCAGTTCTTC. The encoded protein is CASSESWTRGGRNEQFF.